Reported below is one T cell receptor (beta chain). Its target is not known. The junction differs from germline at one of its ends, possibly a read error. This record belongs to a study of cytomegalovirus exposure and HLA in healthy donors. Study overall: Genetic ancestry analysis placed around four fifths of the 300 to 400 donors that were genotyped in the Caucasian-associated cluster. Findings and limits, study-wide: TCR beta sequences reportedly predicted the HLA-A and HLA-B alleles of most subjects accurately. The study labeled approximately 150 TCR beta chains cytomegalovirus-associated.

The PCR made use of 60 Vbeta and 13 Jbeta primers. Data came from immunoSEQ multiplex PCR; TCRdb stores just in-frame clones and leaves some out. The sample has under 200,000 clones, 87% seen once. Germline CDR1 SGHTA, CDR2 FQGNSA. The CDR3 covers 15 residues. This chain joins TRBV7-2 and TRBJ2-5; 9 bases line up with TRBD1. Sequencing used PBMCs. This TCR came from a boy younger than 10 in good health and CMV-seronegative. CDR3 region: CASRLQGALEEAQYF. In nucleotides, the CDR3 is TGTGCCAGCAGATTACAGGGGGCGCTTGAAGAGGCCCAGTACTTC. Drawing the rest from reference TRBV7-2 and TRBJ2-5, the complete variable domain is GAGVSQSPSNKVTEKGKDVELRCDPISGHTALYWYRQSLGQGLEFLIYFQGNSAPDKSGLPSDRFSAERTGGSVSTLTIQRTQQEDSAVYLCASRLQGALEEAQYFGPGTRLLVL.